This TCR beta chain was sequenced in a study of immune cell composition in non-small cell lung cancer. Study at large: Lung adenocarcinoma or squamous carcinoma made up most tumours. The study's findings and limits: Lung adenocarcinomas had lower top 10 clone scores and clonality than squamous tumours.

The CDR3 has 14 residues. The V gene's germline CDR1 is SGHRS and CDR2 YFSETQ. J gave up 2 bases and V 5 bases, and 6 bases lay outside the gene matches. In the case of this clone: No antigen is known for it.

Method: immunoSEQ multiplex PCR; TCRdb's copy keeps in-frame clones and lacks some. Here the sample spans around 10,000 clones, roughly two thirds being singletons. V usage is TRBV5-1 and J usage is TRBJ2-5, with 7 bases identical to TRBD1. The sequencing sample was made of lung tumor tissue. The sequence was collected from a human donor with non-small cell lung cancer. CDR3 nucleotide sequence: TGCGCCAGCAGGGCCCGACAGGGACAAGAGACCCAGTACTTC. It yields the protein CASRARQGQETQYF. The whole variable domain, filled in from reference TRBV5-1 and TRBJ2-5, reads KAGVTQTPRYLIKTRGQQVTLSCSPISGHRSVSWYQQTPGQGLQFLFEYFSETQRNKGNFPGRFSGRQFSNSRSEMNVSTLELGDSALYLCASRARQGQETQYFGPGTRLLVL.